This TCR beta chain originates from a study of Graves' ophthalmopathy and Graves' hyperthyroidism. General observations from the study: This model predicted ophthalmopathy progression (sensitivity roughly 71%, specificity roughly 72%).

With regard to this clonotype: The antigen remains unidentified.

TCR beta CDR3 amplification used RNA transcripts. HTBI primers served in a first-round RT-PCR, which a second-round multiplex PCR followed. TCRdb reanalysed the multiplex PCR reads using MiXCR and keeps one entry per CDR3 protein. In the table there are 1 million to 1.3 million distinct CDR3 sequences, less than 45% of which are singletons. Germline-derived CDR1 and CDR2 are SGDLS and YYNGEE. The V end was cut by 4 bases, the J end by 9 bases, with 4 bases between. The CDR3 runs to 9 residues. This chain uses TRBV9 with TRBJ2-5, with no clear D. The TCR was taken from an adult man with Graves' hyperthyroidism. Sequencing input: peripheral blood or thyroid tissue (not recorded which). The DNA of the CDR3 is TGTGCCAGCAGCCCGGCCCAGTACTTC. It yields the protein CASSPAQYF.